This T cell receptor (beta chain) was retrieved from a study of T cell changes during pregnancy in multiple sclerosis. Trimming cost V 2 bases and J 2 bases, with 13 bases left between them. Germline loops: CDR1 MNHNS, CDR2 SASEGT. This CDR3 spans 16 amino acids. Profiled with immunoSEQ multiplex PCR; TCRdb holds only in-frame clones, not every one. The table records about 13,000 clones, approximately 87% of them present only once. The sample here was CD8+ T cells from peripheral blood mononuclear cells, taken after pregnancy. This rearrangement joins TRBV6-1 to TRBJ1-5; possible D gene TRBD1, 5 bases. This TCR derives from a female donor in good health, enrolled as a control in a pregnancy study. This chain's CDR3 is CASSEFSGIGNQPQHF. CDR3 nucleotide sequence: TGTGCCAGCAGTGAATTTTCAGGGATAGGCAATCAGCCCCAGCATTTT.